This T cell receptor beta chain emerged from a study of T cells in localized non-small cell lung cancer. Only in-frame clones appear in the TCRdb table, and some are missing; sequencing was by immunoSEQ multiplex PCR. The data show 53,000 or so clones, approximately 90% seen once. Findings and limits, study-wide: A single tumor region was sequenced, leaving heterogeneity possible. The highest T cell clonality was in uninvolved adjacent lung, above tumor. A higher density of T cells in blood coincided with extended overall survival.

Notes on this clone: Its antigen is currently unknown. The sample has other DNA sequences that encode this CDR3 too.

This CDR3 region has 14 residues. From germline, CDR1 is MDHEN and CDR2 SYDVKM. Trimming took off 2 bases at V and 5 bases at J, with 12 bases between the two ends. This TCR was recovered from a man between 40 and 70 years old with stage I lung adenocarcinoma. Specimen: peripheral blood, collected before any cancer treatment. V and J are TRBV28 and TRBJ1-1, with D tentatively TRBD1 (6 bases). The CDR3 DNA reads as TGTGCCAGCAGTTTAGATACAGGGCGAACTGAAGCTTTCTTT. It translates to CASSLDTGRTEAFF.